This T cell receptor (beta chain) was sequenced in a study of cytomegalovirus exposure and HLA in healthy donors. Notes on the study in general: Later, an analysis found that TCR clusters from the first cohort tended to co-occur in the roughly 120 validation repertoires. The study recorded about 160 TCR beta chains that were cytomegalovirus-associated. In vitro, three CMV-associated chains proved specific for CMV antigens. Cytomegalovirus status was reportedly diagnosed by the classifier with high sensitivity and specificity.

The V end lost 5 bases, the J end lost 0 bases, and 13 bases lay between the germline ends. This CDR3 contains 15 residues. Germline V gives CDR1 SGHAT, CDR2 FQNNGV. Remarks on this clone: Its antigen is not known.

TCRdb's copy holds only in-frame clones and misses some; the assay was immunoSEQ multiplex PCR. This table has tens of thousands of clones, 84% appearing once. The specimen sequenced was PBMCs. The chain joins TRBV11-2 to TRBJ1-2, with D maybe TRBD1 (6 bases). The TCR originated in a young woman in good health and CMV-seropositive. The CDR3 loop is CASSLQGSSNYGYTF. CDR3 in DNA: TGTGCCAGCAGCCTCCAGGGGTCCTCTAACTATGGCTACACCTTC.